These T cell receptor beta chains were read from a single sample in a study of blood T cell repertoires in COVID-19. Measured with immunoSEQ multiplex PCR; TCRdb has only the in-frame clones, and not every one. Of roughly 280,000 clones listed, approximately 82% are singletons. Sequencing input: peripheral blood. All receptors derive from a man between 60 and 70 years old who had recovered from COVID-19. The CDR3 runs from the conserved cysteine through the conserved F or W. A D gene is named only where the DNA matches it firmly. Size is stated for part of the rows, as once, few or many counts, or as a class when the clone is expanded.

d_gene	abundance	v_gene	j_gene	CDR3aa	CDR3nt
-	-	TRBV29-1	TRBJ1-2	CSVVGGNYGYTF	TGCAGCGTTGTTGGGGGGAACTATGGCTACACCTTC
TRBD1	-	TRBV11-2	TRBJ1-1	CASSQTGATEAFF	TGTGCCAGCAGTCAAACAGGGGCCACTGAAGCTTTCTTT
TRBD2	-	TRBV7-2	TRBJ2-3	CASGRGGNADTQYF	TGTGCCAGCGGCCGGGGGGGCAACGCAGATACGCAGTATTTT
-	once	TRBV19	TRBJ2-7	CASSMAVADHYEQYF	TGTGCCAGTAGTATGGCAGTAGCGGACCACTACGAGCAGTACTTC
TRBD1	-	TRBV19	TRBJ2-2	CASSTRGQGPKRGAGELFF	TGTGCCAGTAGTACTCGGGGACAGGGGCCCAAAAGAGGGGCCGGGGAGCTGTTTTTT
-	-	TRBV19	TRBJ2-5	CASSRGETQYF	TGTGCCAGTAGCCGGGGGGAGACCCAGTACTTC
TRBD2	once	TRBV27	TRBJ2-5	CASSFGGVQETQYF	TGTGCCAGCAGTTTTGGGGGGGTCCAAGAGACCCAGTACTTC
-	-	TRBV5-1	TRBJ2-3	CASTGGRSDTQYF	TGCGCCAGCACTGGTGGGAGATCAGATACGCAGTATTTT
TRBD2	-	TRBV2	TRBJ2-5	CASSEGRLAGGETQYF	TGTGCCAGCAGTGAAGGGCGCCTAGCGGGAGGAGAGACCCAGTACTTC
TRBD1	-	TRBV7-9	TRBJ2-7	CASSLVFGTGNRDEQYF	TGTGCCAGCAGCTTAGTCTTCGGGACAGGGAACAGGGACGAGCAGTACTTC
TRBD1	-	TRBV5-4	TRBJ2-5	CASSHGQGRQETQYF	TGTGCCAGCAGCCACGGACAGGGCCGACAAGAGACCCAGTACTTC
-	-	TRBV9	TRBJ1-2	CASSVEEGGYTF	TGTGCCAGCAGCGTAGAGGAGGGTGGCTACACCTTC
TRBD2	-	TRBV5-4	TRBJ2-1	CASSLGWGLGEGSYNEQFF	TGTGCCAGCAGCCTAGGTTGGGGTTTAGGGGAGGGCTCCTACAATGAGCAGTTCTTC
TRBD1	-	TRBV3-1/TRBV3-2	TRBJ1-2	CASSQGQGYGYTF	TGTGCCAGCAGCCAAGGACAGGGCTATGGCTACACCTTC
TRBD2	-	TRBV6-5	TRBJ2-3	CASSNPGLAADTQYF	TGTGCCAGCAGTAACCCGGGACTAGCGGCAGATACGCAGTATTTT
-	few	TRBV5-1	TRBJ2-3	CASSLGTTPTDTQYF	TGCGCCAGCAGCTTGGGCACTACTCCCACAGATACGCAGTATTTT
-	-	TRBV7-9	TRBJ2-5	CASSFVSGKQETQYF	TGTGCCAGCAGCTTTGTCTCCGGGAAGCAAGAGACCCAGTACTTC
TRBD1	-	TRBV6-1	TRBJ1-6	CASSEVLGTGANNSPLHF	TGTGCCAGCAGTGAAGTTCTGGGGACAGGTGCAAATAATTCACCCCTCCACTTT
TRBD2	-	TRBV7-3	TRBJ2-3	CASSLTSLTDTQYF	TGTGCCAGCAGCCTGACTAGCCTAACAGATACGCAGTATTTT